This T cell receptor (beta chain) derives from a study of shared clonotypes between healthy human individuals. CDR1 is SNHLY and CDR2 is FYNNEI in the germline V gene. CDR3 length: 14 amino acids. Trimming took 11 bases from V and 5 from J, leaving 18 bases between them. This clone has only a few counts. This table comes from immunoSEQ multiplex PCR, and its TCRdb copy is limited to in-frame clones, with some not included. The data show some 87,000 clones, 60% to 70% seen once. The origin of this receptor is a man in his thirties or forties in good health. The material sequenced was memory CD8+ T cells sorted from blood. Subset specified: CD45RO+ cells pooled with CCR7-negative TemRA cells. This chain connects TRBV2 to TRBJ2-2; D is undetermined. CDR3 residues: CARSASSETGELFF. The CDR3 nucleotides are TGTGCCCGATCGGCCTCATCGGAGACCGGGGAGCTGTTTTTT.